This TCR beta chain comes out of a study of Graves' ophthalmopathy and Graves' hyperthyroidism. The sequenced template was RNA, covering the TCR beta CDR3 region. Second-round multiplex PCR came after first-round RT-PCR with HTBI primers. MiXCR, applied by TCRdb to the multiplex PCR reads, yields one record per CDR3 protein. The data hold about 740,000 distinct CDR3 sequences, with 35% to 50% observed a single time. V dropped 0 bases and J dropped 0 bases, with 6 bases sitting between them. Germline V gene sequence: CDR1 ENHRY, CDR2 SYGVKD. There are 15 residues in the CDR3. The sequenced material came from peripheral blood. V gene TRBV10-3 combines with J gene TRBJ1-5; the D gene is possibly TRBD1 (5 bases). This TCR was sampled from an adult man with Graves' ophthalmopathy. CDR3 protein: CAISESGTSNQPQHF. In DNA, the CDR3 is TGTGCCATCAGTGAGTCAGGGACTAGCAATCAGCCCCAGCATTTT.